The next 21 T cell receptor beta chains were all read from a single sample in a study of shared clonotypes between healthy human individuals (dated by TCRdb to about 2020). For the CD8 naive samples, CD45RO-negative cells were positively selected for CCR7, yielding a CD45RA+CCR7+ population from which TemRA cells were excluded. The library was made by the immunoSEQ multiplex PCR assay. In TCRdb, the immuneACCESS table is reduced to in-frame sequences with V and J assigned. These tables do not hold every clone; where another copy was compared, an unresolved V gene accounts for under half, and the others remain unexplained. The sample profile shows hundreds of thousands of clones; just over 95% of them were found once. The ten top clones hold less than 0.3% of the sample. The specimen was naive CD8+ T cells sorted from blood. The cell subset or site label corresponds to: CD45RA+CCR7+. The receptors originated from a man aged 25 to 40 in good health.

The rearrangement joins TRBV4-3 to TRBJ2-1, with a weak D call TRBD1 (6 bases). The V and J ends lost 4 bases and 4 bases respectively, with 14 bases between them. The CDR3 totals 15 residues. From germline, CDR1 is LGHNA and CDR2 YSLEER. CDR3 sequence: CASSLAGERYNEQFF. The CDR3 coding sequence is TGCGCCAGCAGCCTGGCAGGGGAGCGGTACAATGAGCAGTTCTTC.

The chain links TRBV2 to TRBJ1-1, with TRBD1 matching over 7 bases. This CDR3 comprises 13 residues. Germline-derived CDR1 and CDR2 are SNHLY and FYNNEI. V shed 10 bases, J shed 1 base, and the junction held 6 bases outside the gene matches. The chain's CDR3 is CANPGQRNTEAFF. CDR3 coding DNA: TGTGCCAATCCGGGACAGCGGAACACTGAAGCTTTCTTT.

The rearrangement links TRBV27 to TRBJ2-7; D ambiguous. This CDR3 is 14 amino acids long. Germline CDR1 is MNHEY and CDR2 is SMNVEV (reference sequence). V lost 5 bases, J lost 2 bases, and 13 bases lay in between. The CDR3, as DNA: TGTGCCAGCAGTGCTTCTCTGAAGACCTACGAGCAGTACTTC. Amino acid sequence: CASSASLKTYEQYF.

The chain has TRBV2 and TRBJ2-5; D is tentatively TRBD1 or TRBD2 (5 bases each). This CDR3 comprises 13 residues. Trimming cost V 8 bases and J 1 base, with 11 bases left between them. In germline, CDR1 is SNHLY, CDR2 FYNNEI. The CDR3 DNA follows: TGTGCCAGCCTGAGGGGCTTCCAAGAGACCCAGTACTTC. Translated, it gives CASLRGFQETQYF.

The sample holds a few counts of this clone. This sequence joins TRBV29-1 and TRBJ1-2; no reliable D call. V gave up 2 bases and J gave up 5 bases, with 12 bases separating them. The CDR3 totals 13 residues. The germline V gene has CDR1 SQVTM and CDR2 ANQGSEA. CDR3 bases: TGCAGCGTTGAATTAGAACAGCCATATGGCTACACCTTC. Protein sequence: CSVELEQPYGYTF.

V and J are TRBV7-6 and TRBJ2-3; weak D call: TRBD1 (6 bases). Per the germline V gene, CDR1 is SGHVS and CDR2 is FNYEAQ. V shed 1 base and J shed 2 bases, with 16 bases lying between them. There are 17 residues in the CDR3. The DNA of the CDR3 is TGTGCCAGCAGCTTAGGAGGGGCAGGGGTAGACACAGATACGCAGTATTTT. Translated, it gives CASSLGGAGVDTDTQYF.

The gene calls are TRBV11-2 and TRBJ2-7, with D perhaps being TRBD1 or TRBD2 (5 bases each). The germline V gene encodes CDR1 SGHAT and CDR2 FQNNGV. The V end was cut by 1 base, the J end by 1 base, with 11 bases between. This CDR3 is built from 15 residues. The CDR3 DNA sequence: TGTGCCAGCAGCTTAGCGGGGAAGGGGTCCTACGAGCAGTACTTC. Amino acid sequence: CASSLAGKGSYEQYF. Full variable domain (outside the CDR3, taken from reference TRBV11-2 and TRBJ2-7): EAGVAQSPRYKIIEKRQSVAFWCNPISGHATLYWYQQILGQGPKLLIQFQNNGVVDDSQLPKDRFSAERLKGVDSTLKIQPAKLEDSAVYLCASSLAGKGSYEQYFGPGTRLTVT.

This CDR3 reads CASLDGGYGYTF. The CDR3 bases are TGTGCCAGCCTCGACGGGGGCTATGGCTACACCTTC. The V gene is TRBV2, the J gene TRBJ1-2; D is possibly TRBD1 (5 bases). Looked up from germline, CDR1 is SNHLY and CDR2 is FYNNEI. The V end lost 8 bases, the J end lost 4 bases, and 11 bases lay between the germline ends. The CDR3 loop spans 12 amino acids.

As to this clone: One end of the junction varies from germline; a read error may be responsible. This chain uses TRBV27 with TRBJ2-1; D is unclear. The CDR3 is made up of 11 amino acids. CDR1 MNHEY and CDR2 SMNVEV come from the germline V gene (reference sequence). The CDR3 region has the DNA TGTGCCAGCAGCTCCGACAATGAGCAGTTCTTC. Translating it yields CASSSDNEQFF.

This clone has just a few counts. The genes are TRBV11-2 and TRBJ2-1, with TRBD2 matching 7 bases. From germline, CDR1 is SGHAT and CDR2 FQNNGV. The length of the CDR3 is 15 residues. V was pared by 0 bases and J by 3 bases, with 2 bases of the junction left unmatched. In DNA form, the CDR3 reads TGTGCCAGCAGCTTAGATCTAGCGGACTACAATGAGCAGTTCTTC. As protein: CASSLDLADYNEQFF.

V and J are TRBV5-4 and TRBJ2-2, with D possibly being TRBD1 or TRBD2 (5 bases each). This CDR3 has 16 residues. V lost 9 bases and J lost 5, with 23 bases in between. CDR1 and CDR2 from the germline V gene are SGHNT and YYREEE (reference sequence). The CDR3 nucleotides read TGTGCCACGGGACCAGTCGAGCTAGGCCGAACCGGGGAGCTGTTTTTT. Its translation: CATGPVELGRTGELFF.

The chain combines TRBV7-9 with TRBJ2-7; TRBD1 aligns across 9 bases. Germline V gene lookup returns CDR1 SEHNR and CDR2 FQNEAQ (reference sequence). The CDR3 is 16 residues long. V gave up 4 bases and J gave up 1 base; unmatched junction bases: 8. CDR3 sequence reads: CASSSLTGGLSYEQYF. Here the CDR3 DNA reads TGTGCCAGCAGCTCCCTGACAGGGGGTTTATCCTACGAGCAGTACTTC.

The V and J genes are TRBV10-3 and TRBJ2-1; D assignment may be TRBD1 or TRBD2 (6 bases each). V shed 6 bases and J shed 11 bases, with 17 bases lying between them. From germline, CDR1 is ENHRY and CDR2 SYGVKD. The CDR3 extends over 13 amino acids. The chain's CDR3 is CAIRTNGGTKQFF. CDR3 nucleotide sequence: TGTGCCATCAGAACAAATGGCGGGACAAAGCAGTTCTTC.

CDR3 loop: CASSVAASGAYEQYF. The CDR3 bases are TGTGCCAGCAGCGTAGCAGCTTCGGGAGCGTACGAGCAGTACTTC. J is TRBJ2-7 and V is TRBV9, with a tentative D call TRBD2 (6 bases). Per germline, CDR1 SGDLS and CDR2 YYNGEE. V shed 0 bases and J shed 4 bases, with 14 bases lying between them. The CDR3 is made up of 15 amino acids.

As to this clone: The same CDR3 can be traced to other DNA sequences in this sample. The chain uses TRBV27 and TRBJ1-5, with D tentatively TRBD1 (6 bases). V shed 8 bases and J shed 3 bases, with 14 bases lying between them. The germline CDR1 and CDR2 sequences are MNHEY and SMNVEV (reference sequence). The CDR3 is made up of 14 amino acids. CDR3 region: CASSPQGINQPQHF. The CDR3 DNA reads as TGTGCCAGCTCCCCGCAGGGGATCAATCAGCCCCAGCATTTT.

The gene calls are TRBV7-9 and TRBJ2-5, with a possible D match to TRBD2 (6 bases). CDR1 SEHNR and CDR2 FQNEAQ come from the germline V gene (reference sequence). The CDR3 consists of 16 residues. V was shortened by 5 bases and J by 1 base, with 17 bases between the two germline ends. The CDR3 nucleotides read TGTGCCAGCAGCGAAACCCGGTTAGCGGCCCAAGAGACCCAGTACTTC. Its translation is CASSETRLAAQETQYF.

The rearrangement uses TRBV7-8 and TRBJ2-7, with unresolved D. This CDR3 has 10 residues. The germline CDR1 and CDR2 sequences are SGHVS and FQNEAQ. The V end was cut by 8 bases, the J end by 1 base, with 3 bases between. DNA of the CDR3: TGTGCCAGCGGGTCCTACGAGCAGTACTTC. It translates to CASGSYEQYF.

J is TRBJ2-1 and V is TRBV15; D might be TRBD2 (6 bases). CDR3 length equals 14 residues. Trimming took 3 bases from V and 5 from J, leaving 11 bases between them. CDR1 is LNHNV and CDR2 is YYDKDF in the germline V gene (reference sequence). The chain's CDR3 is CATSSTGLNNEQFF. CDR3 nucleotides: TGTGCCACCAGCAGCACGGGACTTAACAATGAGCAGTTCTTC.

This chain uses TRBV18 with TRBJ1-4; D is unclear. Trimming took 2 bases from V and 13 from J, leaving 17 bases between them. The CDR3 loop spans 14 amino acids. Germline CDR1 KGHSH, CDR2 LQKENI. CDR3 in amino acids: CASSPWGLTGGLFF. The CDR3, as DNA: TGTGCCAGCTCACCATGGGGTCTCACCGGCGGACTGTTTTTT.

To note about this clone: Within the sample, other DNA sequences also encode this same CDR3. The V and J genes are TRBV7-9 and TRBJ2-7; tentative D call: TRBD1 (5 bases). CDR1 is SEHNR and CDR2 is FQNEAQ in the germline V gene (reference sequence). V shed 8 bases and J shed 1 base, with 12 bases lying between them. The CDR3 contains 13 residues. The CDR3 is CASSPAGSYEQYF. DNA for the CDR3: TGTGCCAGCTCTCCGGCAGGGTCCTACGAGCAGTACTTC.

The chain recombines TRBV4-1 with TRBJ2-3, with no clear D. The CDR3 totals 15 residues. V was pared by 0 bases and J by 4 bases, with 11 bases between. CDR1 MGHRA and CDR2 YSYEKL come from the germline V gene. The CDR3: CASSQDYPRADTQYF. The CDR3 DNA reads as TGCGCCAGCAGCCAAGATTACCCAAGGGCAGATACGCAGTATTTT.